One and the same sample provided the 14 T cell receptor beta chains below, sequenced in a study of cytomegalovirus exposure and HLA in healthy donors. The method was immunoSEQ multiplex PCR; TCRdb's version includes in-frame clones alone and lacks a portion of them. Of fewer than 200,000 clones detected, 85% to 90% appear once; the ten largest clones hold 5.7%. Sequences were obtained from PBMCs. These TCRs come from a woman in her twenties or thirties in good health and CMV-seronegative.

The J gene is TRBJ2-1, the V gene TRBV4-3; D remains unclear. CDR1 is LGHNA, CDR2 YSLEER, per germline. CDR3 size: 16 residues. The ends were cut back, 0 bases at V and 0 bases at J, with 9 bases in the middle. The CDR3 region has the DNA TGCGCCAGCAGCCAAGAGAAGAGGAGCTCCTACAATGAGCAGTTCTTC. Translating it yields CASSQEKRSSYNEQFF.

V usage is TRBV27 and J usage is TRBJ2-1; D unclear. CDR1 and CDR2 (germline): MNHEY, SMNVEV (reference sequence). Trimming pared 8 bases from V and 0 bases from J, leaving 8 bases between. This CDR3 contains 13 residues. CDR3 sequence reads: CASALSSYNEQFF. DNA of the CDR3: TGTGCCAGCGCTCTGAGCTCCTACAATGAGCAGTTCTTC.

The chain joins TRBV5-1 to TRBJ2-1; a possible D gene is TRBD1 (5 bases). This CDR3 is built from 15 residues. The germline V gene encodes CDR1 SGHRS and CDR2 YFSETQ. The V end lost 4 bases, the J end lost 2 bases, and 13 bases lay between the germline ends. CDR3 nucleotide sequence: TGCGCCAGCAGCGTTACAGGTGCGGCCTACAATGAGCAGTTCTTC. It is translated as CASSVTGAAYNEQFF.

The J gene is TRBJ2-7, the V gene TRBV7-8, with 10 bases aligning to TRBD1. The CDR3 spans 14 residues. Losses at the gene ends were 4 bases for V and 3 bases for J; bases not matched to a gene: 3. Per the germline V gene, CDR1 is SGHVS and CDR2 is FQNEAQ. This chain's CDR3 is CASSSGQGGYEQYF. DNA of the CDR3: TGTGCCAGCAGCTCTGGACAGGGGGGCTACGAGCAGTACTTC.

The V gene is TRBV7-9, the J gene TRBJ1-1; D uncertain. The germline gives CDR1 SEHNR, CDR2 FQNEAQ (reference sequence). V lost 2 bases and J 3 bases, leaving 1 base between the germline ends. This CDR3 is built from 11 residues. This CDR3 is CASSLYTEAFF. The CDR3, as DNA: TGTGCCAGCAGCTTATACACTGAAGCTTTCTTT.

The gene calls are TRBV10-3 and TRBJ1-2, with TRBD1 matching over 9 bases. Germline loops: CDR1 ENHRY, CDR2 SYGVKD. The J segment lost 4 bases and the V segment lost 2 bases, leaving 8 bases of the junction unmatched. The CDR3 totals 16 residues. This CDR3 is CAISEITGGAGYGYTF. For the CDR3, the DNA is TGTGCCATCAGTGAGATAACAGGGGGCGCAGGCTATGGCTACACCTTC.

This clone was recorded a few times. The identical CDR3 is also encoded by other nucleotide sequences in the sample. V and J are TRBV6-1 and TRBJ2-2; TRBD1 might be the D (5 bases). Trimming stripped 6 bases from V and 6 bases from J, with 8 bases between. This CDR3 comprises 12 residues. The germline V gene encodes CDR1 MNHNS and CDR2 SASEGT. CDR3 sequence reads: CASSRQPGELFF. The CDR3 coding sequence is TGTGCCAGCAGCCGACAGCCCGGGGAGCTGTTTTTT.

This chain connects TRBV6-6 to TRBJ2-1; D uncertain. This CDR3 contains 12 residues. Germline CDR1 and CDR2: MNHNY and SVGAGI (reference sequence). The V end was cut by 6 bases, the J end by 10 bases, with 13 bases between. CDR3 protein: CASRGMLSEQFF. The CDR3 coding sequence is TGTGCCAGCAGGGGAATGCTAAGCGAGCAGTTCTTC.

This clone was counted once. The V and J genes are TRBV29-1 and TRBJ2-1; 8 nucleotides line up with TRBD1. The germline V gene encodes CDR1 SQVTM and CDR2 ANQGSEA. The CDR3 loop spans 15 amino acids. V was pared by 7 bases and J by 2 bases, with 10 bases of the junction left unmatched. CDR3 nucleotides: TGCAGCGCGAACACCGCGACAGGGGCCTACAATGAGCAGTTCTTC. This encodes CSANTATGAYNEQFF.

The chain is built from TRBV5-1 and TRBJ2-2; D may be TRBD2 (6 bases). The CDR3 extends over 15 amino acids. Germline V gene lookup returns CDR1 SGHRS and CDR2 YFSETQ. The V end lost 2 bases, the J end lost 5 bases, and 13 bases lay between the germline ends. This chain's CDR3 is CASSFRKGGTGELFF. The CDR3 DNA is TGCGCCAGCAGCTTTAGGAAGGGAGGTACCGGGGAGCTGTTTTTT.

The chain has TRBV7-9 and TRBJ2-3, with D possibly matching TRBD2 (5 bases). Germline CDR1 and CDR2: SEHNR and FQNEAQ (reference sequence). V was trimmed by 2 bases and J by 2 bases, leaving 11 bases between them. This CDR3 is built from 15 residues. The DNA of the CDR3 is TGTGCCAGCAGCTTATCCGGGGTCCTCACAGATACGCAGTATTTT. Translated: CASSLSGVLTDTQYF.

This clone has a single count. The V and J genes are TRBV4-1 and TRBJ1-5; a weak D match, TRBD1 (5 bases). Germline CDR1 and CDR2: MGHRA and YSYEKL. Trimming left V 1 base short and J 4 bases short, with 8 bases between. CDR3 length equals 14 residues. The CDR3 DNA follows: TGCGCCAGCAGCCAAGCCAGGGAAAATCAGCCCCAGCATTTT. It encodes CASSQARENQPQHF.

The V and J genes are TRBV7-2 and TRBJ1-2, with a weak D call TRBD1 (6 bases). The CDR3 contains 14 residues. Deletions cut 5 bases from V and 2 bases from J, with 12 bases between. CDR1 is SGHTA and CDR2 is FQGNSA in the germline V gene. CDR3 region: CASSKGQRNYGYTF. Here the CDR3 DNA reads TGTGCCAGCAGCAAAGGACAGCGAAACTATGGCTACACCTTC.

This clone was counted only a few times. The chain carries TRBV5-5 and TRBJ1-1; D remains unclear. The CDR3 spans 12 residues. Germline CDR1 reads SGHKS; CDR2 reads YYEKEE (reference sequence). The V end was cut by 4 bases, the J end by 4 bases, with 8 bases between. The CDR3 is CASSVRSTEAFF. The CDR3 DNA is TGTGCCAGCAGCGTGAGAAGCACTGAAGCTTTCTTT.